One sample yielded the 7 T cell receptor beta chains listed below, sequenced in a study of glioma-infiltrating T cells (dated by TCRdb to about 2016). Reads for this sample came from an Illumina MiSeq. The iRepertoire nested amplicon-rescue multiplex PCR (arm-PCR) platform was used to amplify TCR alpha and beta CDR3 regions from RNA. Starting from the raw public reads, TCRdb applied fastp trimming at Q25, assembled clones with MiXCR and retained in-frame beta chains. Each CDR3 protein appears once, grouped with its most common genes and DNA. Here the sample has about 130,000 distinct CDR3 sequences; around 23% occur a single time. Jointly, the top ten make up about a quarter of the sample. Material: glioma tissue, nonneoplastic brain tissue, or PBMCs (not recorded which). Source of these receptors: a human donor with low-grade glioma or glioblastoma, undergoing nonglioma brain surgery, or in good health (not recorded which).

This clonotype occurred a few times. The CDR3 ends on some other residue instead of the conserved phenylalanine or tryptophan, so this is likely a read error. The chain is built from TRBV6-1 and TRBJ2-1, with 7 bases fitting TRBD2. The germline CDR1 and CDR2 sequences are MNHNS and SASEGT. This CDR3 has 16 residues. Trimming cost V 6 bases and J 3 bases; bases outside gene matches: 11. The CDR3 coding sequence is TGTGCCAGCAGCCAAATCAGGCTAGCGGTCTACAATGAGCAGTTCCTC. It specifies CASSQIRLAVYNEQFL.

The genes are TRBV29-1 and TRBJ2-5; D gene ambiguous. Between the trimmed V and J ends, which lost 1 base and 1 base, there was a span of 4 bases. There are 12 residues in the CDR3. Looked up from germline, CDR1 is SQVTM and CDR2 is ANQGSEA. The CDR3 region has the DNA TGCAGCGTTGAAGCCAGCCAAGAGACCCAGTACTTC. Translating it yields CSVEASQETQYF. Full variable domain (rest looked up from reference TRBV29-1 and TRBJ2-5): SAVISQKPSRDICQRGTSLTIQCQVDSQVTMMFWYRQQPGQSLTLIATANQGSEATYESGFVIDKFPISRPNLTFSTLTVSNMSPEDSSIYLCSVEASQETQYFGPGTRLLVL.

This clonotype came up a few times. The gene calls are TRBV7-9 and TRBJ1-1; D uncertain. The V and J ends lost 1 base and 8 bases respectively, with 2 bases between them. CDR3 length equals 10 residues. Per germline, CDR1 SEHNR and CDR2 FQNEAQ (reference sequence). The DNA for the CDR3 is TGTGCCAGCAGCTTAGTAGAAGCTTTCTTT. Residues: CASSLVEAFF.

The CDR3 here is CIPRGGDRTHNEQFF. CDR3 DNA sequence: TGCATCCCGCGAGGAGGGGACAGGACACACAATGAGCAGTTCTTC. This rearrangement joins TRBV20-1 to TRBJ2-1, with 8 bases fitting TRBD1. The CDR3 runs to 15 residues. The germline V gene has CDR1 DFQATT and CDR2 SNEGSKA (reference sequence).

The gene calls are TRBV27 and TRBJ2-5; perhaps D is TRBD1 or TRBD2 (7 bases each). The CDR3 length is 16 residues. V gave up 2 bases and J gave up 4 bases, with 17 bases separating them. CDR1 is MNHEY, CDR2 SMNVEV, per germline (reference sequence). The CDR3 region has the DNA TGTGCCAGCAGTTTAGGCCTGGGAGGGGGCGGAGAGACCCAGTACTTC. Translating it yields CASSLGLGGGGETQYF.

This chain connects TRBV3-1 to TRBJ1-3; 10 nucleotides match TRBD1. Germline V gene lookup returns CDR1 LGHDT and CDR2 YNNKEL (reference sequence). This CDR3 comprises 14 residues. Trimming cost V 6 bases and J 4 bases; bases outside gene matches: 3. CDR3 bases: TGTGCCAGCAGGGGACAGGGGCAAGGAAACACCATATATTTT. It specifies CASRGQGQGNTIYF.

This clonotype was found a few times. This clone may be a read error of a much larger clone one base away. V usage is TRBV20-1 and J usage is TRBJ2-1; 11 bases are shared with TRBD2. Per the germline V gene, CDR1 is DFQATT and CDR2 is SNEGSKA (reference sequence). CDR3 length equals 14 residues. This chain's CDR3 is CSARQLAGANEQLF. The CDR3 DNA follows: TGCAGTGCTAGACAACTAGCGGGGGCTAATGAGCAGCTCTTC.